The clone carrying this T cell receptor (beta chain) was found many times. The antigen is undetermined. The sample is drawn from a study of T cells in Graves' hyperthyroidism and ophthalmopathy. Study-level findings and limits: Ophthalmopathy onset followed model prediction by a median approximately six months.

The CDR3 is made up of 16 amino acids. V dropped 11 bases and J dropped 1 base, with 24 bases sitting between them. Germline V gene data show CDR1 as MDHEN and CDR2 as SYDVKM. Graves' hyperthyroidism without ophthalmopathy progression within 18 months was termed stable. Each diagnosis drew on symptoms, thyroxine, TRAb, thyroid ultrasound and orbital computed tomography findings. Regions amplified from RNA transcripts were the TCR beta CDR3 regions. The TCR CDR3 was amplified in a first-round RT-PCR using the HTBI primer set. MiXCR, applied by TCRdb to the multiplex PCR reads, yields one record per CDR3 protein. This repertoire shows 500,000 to 750,000 distinct CDR3 sequences, more than 15% found once; its top ten account for around 6.6%.

The sample was blood. The rearrangement uses TRBV28 and TRBJ2-7; D is possibly TRBD1 (6 bases). This sequence originates from a woman aged 25 to 45 with Graves' hyperthyroidism. The CDR3 DNA is TGTGCCGCCCATGGGTCCTCAGGGGATGGATCCTACGAGCAGTACTTC. It codes for CAAHGSSGDGSYEQYF.